What follows is one TCR beta chain and its context. The data were taken from a study of T cell changes during pregnancy in multiple sclerosis. The germline CDR1 and CDR2 sequences are SEHNR and FQNEAQ (reference sequence). The CDR3 has 16 residues. Trimming stripped 1 base from V and 2 bases from J, with 9 bases between. Repertoires were generated with immunoSEQ multiplex PCR, while TCRdb's copy carries only in-frame clones and drops some. The sample lists 85,000 to 130,000 clones; roughly nine tenths were seen once. Sequenced material: peripheral blood, taken before pregnancy. The chain employs TRBV7-9 and TRBJ2-6, with a weak D call TRBD1 (5 bases). The receptor was isolated from a female donor with multiple sclerosis, enrolled in a pregnancy study. CDR3 sequence reads: CASSLDTGPGANVLTF. DNA for the CDR3: TGTGCCAGCAGCTTAGACACAGGTCCTGGGGCCAACGTCCTGACTTTC.